These T cell receptor beta chains were read from a single sample in a study of a mutant IDH1 vaccine in newly diagnosed glioma. Profiled with immunoSEQ multiplex PCR; TCRdb holds only in-frame clones, not every one. Of tens of thousands of clones detected, about 73% appear once; the ten largest clones hold about 4.9%. Their cognate antigens are unknown. This specimen consisted of PBMCs, obtained from a glioma patient whose treatment included an IDH1 peptide vaccine. These receptors all come from a man aged 50-59 years with glioma. The conserved cysteine and the conserved F or W are not part of the CDR3 here. A D gene is named only where the DNA matches it firmly.

v_call d_call cdr3_aa
TRBV28 TRBD1 ASSYPRTGPLAQH
TRBV29-1 NA SVEDQTVTGELF
TRBV5-4 NA ASGNGLPNEQF
TRBV4-1 TRBD2 ASSYYPRLAAYEQY
TRBV9 NA ASSIYATNEKLF
TRBV9 NA ASSVGGRQKNTGELF
TRBV6-5 NA ASRANTEAF
TRBV10-3 TRBD1 AISGVDRGRSPLH
TRBV9 TRBD1 ASGQGANTGELF
TRBV25-1 NA ASRGGADEQY
TRBV7-9 NA ASSQRTHNSYEQY
TRBV28 TRBD1 ASSSRQGSEAF
TRBV9 TRBD1 ASSAGQGWRYGYT
TRBV19 TRBD2 ASKERGGGTDTQY
TRBV5-1 NA ASSLEGSYLHEQY
TRBV4-2 TRBD1 ASSQGRGPPDTEAF
TRBV5-1 NA ASSQGTSSTGELF
TRBV6-4 TRBD2 ASSPGLAETGELF
TRBV19 TRBD2 ATLGGYGELF
TRBV19 NA ASIELSGTEAF
TRBV5-8 NA ASSKQGDTEAF
TRBV7-8 NA ASSLQPGNTGELF
TRBV9 NA ASSDRGYGTQY
TRBV4-3 NA ASSQLAERTGELF
TRBV5-6 NA ASSKPLGVHTEAF
TRBV5-1 NA ASSLAGSNQPQH
TRBV27 NA ASSPVVGEGTYEQY
TRBV19 NA ASTPGVGYEQY
TRBV4-2 NA ASSQDRQGNEKLF
TRBV9 NA ASSPSAGNTIY
TRBV29-1 TRBD2 SVDPAGGSYNEQF
TRBV5-1 NA ASSLGLAVSTDTQY
TRBV14 TRBD1 ASSRGGTGFFRSTEAF
TRBV5-6 NA ASSLQAEAF
TRBV4-2 TRBD1 ASSQGQGAGDTQY
TRBV4-3 NA ASSQDSRNTEAF
TRBV19 NA ASSIGGGGFLFDTQY
TRBV4-2 NA ASSQGGARGYT
TRBV6-6 NA ASTELDRGQEQY
TRBV19 NA ASRHRTTRGELF
TRBV30 TRBD1 AWSPGTGNSPLH
TRBV10-3 NA AISEGQGTYEQY
TRBV29-1 NA SVALTASYEQY
TRBV18 TRBD1 ASSPGAGGTEAF
TRBV2 NA ASTEARGGYT
TRBV19 NA ASSPRRRERDEQY
TRBV9 NA ASSVEPSGRASDEQY
TRBV27 NA ATSRQGSNQPQH
TRBV10-3 TRBD1 AISEGDRKETQY
TRBV5-1 TRBD2 ASSPAPSGGVTDTQY
TRBV6-1 NA ASSEGGYSGNTIY
TRBV29-1 TRBD1 SVQQGARGQPQH
TRBV19 TRBD2 ASEGRGYEQF